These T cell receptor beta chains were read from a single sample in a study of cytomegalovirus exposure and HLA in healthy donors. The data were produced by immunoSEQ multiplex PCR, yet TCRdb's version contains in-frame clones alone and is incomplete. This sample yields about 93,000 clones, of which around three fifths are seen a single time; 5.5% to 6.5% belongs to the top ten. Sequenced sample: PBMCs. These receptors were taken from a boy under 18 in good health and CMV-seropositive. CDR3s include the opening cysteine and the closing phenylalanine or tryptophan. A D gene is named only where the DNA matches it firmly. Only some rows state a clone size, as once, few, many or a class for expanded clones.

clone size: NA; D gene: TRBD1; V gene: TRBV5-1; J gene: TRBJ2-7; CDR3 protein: CASSSGINRGTYEQYF; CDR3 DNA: TGCGCCAGCAGCTCGGGAATAAACAGGGGGACCTACGAGCAGTACTTC
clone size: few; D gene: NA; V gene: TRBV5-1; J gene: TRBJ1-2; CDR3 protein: CASSSGGGAYYGYTF; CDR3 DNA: TGCGCCAGCAGCTCGGGCGGAGGGGCCTACTATGGCTACACCTTC
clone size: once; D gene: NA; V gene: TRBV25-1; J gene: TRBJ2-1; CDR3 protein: CASSDKGYGQYNEQFF; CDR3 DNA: TGTGCCAGCAGTGATAAAGGTTACGGACAGTACAATGAGCAGTTCTTC
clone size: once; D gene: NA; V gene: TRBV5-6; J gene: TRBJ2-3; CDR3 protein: CASSLSTDTQYF; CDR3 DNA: TGTGCCAGCAGCCTTAGCACAGATACGCAGTATTTT
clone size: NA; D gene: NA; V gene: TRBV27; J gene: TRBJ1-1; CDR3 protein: CASSLGRGWNTEAFF; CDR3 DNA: TGTGCCAGCAGTTTAGGAAGGGGCTGGAACACTGAAGCTTTCTTT
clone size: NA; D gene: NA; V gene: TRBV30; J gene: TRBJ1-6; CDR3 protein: CAWTGDTHNSPLHF; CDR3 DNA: TGTGCCTGGACCGGGGACACCCATAATTCACCCCTCCACTTT
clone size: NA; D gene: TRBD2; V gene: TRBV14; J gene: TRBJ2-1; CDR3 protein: CASSQVLAGWNEQFF; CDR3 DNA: TGTGCCAGCAGCCAAGTTCTAGCGGGATGGAATGAGCAGTTCTTC
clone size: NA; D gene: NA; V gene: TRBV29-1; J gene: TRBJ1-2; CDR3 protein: CSVDMGAGYTF; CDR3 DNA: TGCAGCGTTGATATGGGGGCTGGCTACACCTTC
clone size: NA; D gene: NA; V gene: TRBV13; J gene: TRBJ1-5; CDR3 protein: CASSSADQPQHF; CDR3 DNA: TGTGCCAGCAGCTCCGCGGATCAGCCCCAGCATTTT
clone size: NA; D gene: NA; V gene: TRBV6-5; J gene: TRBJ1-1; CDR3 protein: CASSYSRQLNTEAFF; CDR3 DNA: TGTGCCAGCAGTTACTCGAGACAGCTGAACACTGAAGCTTTCTTT
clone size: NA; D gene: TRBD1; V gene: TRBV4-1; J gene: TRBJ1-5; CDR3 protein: CASSQDRGPTQPQHF; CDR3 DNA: TGCGCCAGCAGCCAAGACAGGGGGCCCACCCAGCCCCAGCATTTT
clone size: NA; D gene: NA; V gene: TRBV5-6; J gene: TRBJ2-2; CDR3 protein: CASNFMTAGRGELFF; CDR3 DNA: TGTGCCAGCAACTTTATGACAGCGGGCCGCGGGGAGCTGTTTTTT
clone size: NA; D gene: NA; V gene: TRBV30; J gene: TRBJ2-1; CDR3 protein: CAWMGQGYYNEQFF; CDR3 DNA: TGTGCCTGGATGGGTCAGGGGTACTACAATGAGCAGTTCTTC
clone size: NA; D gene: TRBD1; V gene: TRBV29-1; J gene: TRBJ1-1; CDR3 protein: CSVEDRQGTNTEAFF; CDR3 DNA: TGCAGCGTTGAAGACAGACAGGGGACGAACACTGAAGCTTTCTTT
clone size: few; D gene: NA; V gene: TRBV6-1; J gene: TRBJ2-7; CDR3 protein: CASSEGGRYEQYF; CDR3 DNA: TGTGCCAGCAGTGAAGGGGGCCGGTACGAGCAGTACTTC
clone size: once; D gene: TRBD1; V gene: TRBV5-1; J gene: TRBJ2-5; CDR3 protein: CASSSRTGGQETQYF; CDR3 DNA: TGCGCCAGCAGCTCCCGGACAGGGGGACAAGAGACCCAGTACTTC
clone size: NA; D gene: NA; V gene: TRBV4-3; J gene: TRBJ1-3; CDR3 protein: CASSLGGGDSGNTIYF; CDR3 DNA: TGCGCCAGCAGCCTCGGCGGGGGGGACTCTGGAAACACCATATATTTT
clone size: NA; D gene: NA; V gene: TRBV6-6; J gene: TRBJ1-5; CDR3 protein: CASSQSGGNQPQHF; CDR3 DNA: TGTGCCAGCAGCCAGTCAGGGGGCAATCAGCCCCAGCATTTT
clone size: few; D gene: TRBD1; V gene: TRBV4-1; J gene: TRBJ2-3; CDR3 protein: CASSRGQGGTDTQYF; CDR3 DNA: TGCGCCAGCAGCCGAGGACAGGGGGGCACAGATACGCAGTATTTT
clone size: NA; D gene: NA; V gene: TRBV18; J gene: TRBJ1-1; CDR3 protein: CASSSQGWNTEAFF; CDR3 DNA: TGTGCCAGCTCATCCCAGGGTTGGAACACTGAAGCTTTCTTT
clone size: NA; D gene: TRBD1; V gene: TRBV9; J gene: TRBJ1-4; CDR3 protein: CASSAGTGVGTNEKLFF; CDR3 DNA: TGTGCCAGCAGCGCCGGGACAGGGGTGGGAACTAATGAAAAACTGTTTTTT
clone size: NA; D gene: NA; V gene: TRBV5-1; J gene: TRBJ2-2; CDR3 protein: CATTLATGTGELFF; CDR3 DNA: TGCGCCACCACTCTGGCGACTGGCACCGGGGAGCTGTTTTTT
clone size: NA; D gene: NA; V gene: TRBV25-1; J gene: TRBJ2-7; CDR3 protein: CASSEYAPHGYEQYF; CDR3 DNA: TGTGCCAGCAGTGAATACGCCCCCCACGGGTACGAGCAGTACTTC
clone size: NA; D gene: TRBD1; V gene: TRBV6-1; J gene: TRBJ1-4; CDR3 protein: CASSEAQGGLSEKLFF; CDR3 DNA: TGTGCCAGCAGTGAAGCACAGGGGGGTCTTTCGGAAAAACTGTTTTTT
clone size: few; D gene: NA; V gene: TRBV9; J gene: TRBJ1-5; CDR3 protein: CASSLGVDSNNQPQHF; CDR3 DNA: TGTGCCAGCAGCCTGGGCGTTGACAGTAACAATCAGCCCCAGCATTTT
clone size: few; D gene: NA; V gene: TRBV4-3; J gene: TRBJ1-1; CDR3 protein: CASSQDGGLTEAFF; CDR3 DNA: TGCGCCAGCAGCCAAGACGGGGGGCTCACTGAAGCTTTCTTT
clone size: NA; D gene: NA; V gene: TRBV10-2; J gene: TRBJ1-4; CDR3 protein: CASSSLATNEKLFF; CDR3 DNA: TGCGCCAGCAGTTCACTTGCAACTAATGAAAAACTGTTTTTT
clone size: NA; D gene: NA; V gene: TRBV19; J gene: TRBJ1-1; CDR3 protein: CASSIGLGVNTEAFF; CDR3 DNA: TGTGCCAGTAGTATAGGTCTAGGAGTCAACACTGAAGCTTTCTTT
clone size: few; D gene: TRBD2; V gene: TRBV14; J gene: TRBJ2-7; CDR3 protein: CASSQRKLAGGGEQYF; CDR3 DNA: TGTGCCAGCAGCCAACGGAAACTAGCGGGAGGGGGCGAGCAGTACTTC
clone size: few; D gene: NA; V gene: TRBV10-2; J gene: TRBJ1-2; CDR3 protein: CASSEGGNYGYTF; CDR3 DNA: TGCGCCAGCAGTGAGGGCGGAAACTATGGCTACACCTTC
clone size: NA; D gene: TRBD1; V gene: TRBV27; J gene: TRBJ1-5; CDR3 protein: CASSPPGTGNSNQPQHF; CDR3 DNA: TGTGCCAGCAGCCCCCCCGGGACAGGTAATAGCAATCAGCCCCAGCATTTT
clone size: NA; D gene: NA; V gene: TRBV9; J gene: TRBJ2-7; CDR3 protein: CASSVGRGTYEQYF; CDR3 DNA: TGTGCCAGCAGCGTAGGCAGGGGAACCTACGAGCAGTACTTC
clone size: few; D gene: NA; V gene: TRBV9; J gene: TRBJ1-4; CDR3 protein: CASSVSGKGEKLFF; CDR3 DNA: TGTGCCAGCAGCGTATCAGGGAAAGGAGAAAAACTGTTTTTT
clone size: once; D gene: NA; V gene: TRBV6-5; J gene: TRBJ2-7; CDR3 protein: CASSEHRYEQYF; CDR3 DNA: TGTGCCAGCAGTGAGCACAGATACGAGCAGTACTTC
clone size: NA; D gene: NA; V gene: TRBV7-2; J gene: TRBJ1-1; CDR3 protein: CASSLEGGSEAFF; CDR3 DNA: TGTGCCAGCAGCTTGGAGGGAGGCTCTGAAGCTTTCTTT
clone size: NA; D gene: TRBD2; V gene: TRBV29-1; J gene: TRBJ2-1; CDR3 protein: CSVGWGLGRGYNEQFF; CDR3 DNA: TGCAGCGTTGGATGGGGACTAGGGAGGGGTTACAATGAGCAGTTCTTC
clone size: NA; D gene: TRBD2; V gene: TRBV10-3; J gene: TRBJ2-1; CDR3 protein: CATYGAGAYNEQFF; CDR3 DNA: TGTGCCACTTATGGGGCGGGGGCCTACAATGAGCAGTTCTTC
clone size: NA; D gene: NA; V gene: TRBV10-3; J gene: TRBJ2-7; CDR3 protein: CAAGQSINEQYF; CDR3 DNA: TGTGCCGCGGGGCAGAGTATAAACGAGCAGTACTTC
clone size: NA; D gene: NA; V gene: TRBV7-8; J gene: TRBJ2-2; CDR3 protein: CASSPSATGNTGELFF; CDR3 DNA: TGTGCCAGCAGCCCCTCCGCGACAGGGAACACCGGGGAGCTGTTTTTT
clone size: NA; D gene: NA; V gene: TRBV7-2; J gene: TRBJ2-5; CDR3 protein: CASRMGQTQYF; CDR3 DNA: TGTGCCAGCAGGATGGGGCAGACCCAGTACTTC
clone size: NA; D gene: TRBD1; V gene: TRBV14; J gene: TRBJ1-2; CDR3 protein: CASSPRDRGFFGGYTF; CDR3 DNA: TGTGCCAGCAGCCCCCGGGACAGGGGTTTTTTTGGTGGCTACACCTTC
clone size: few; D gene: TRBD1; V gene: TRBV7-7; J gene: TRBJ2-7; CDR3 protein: CASSYGGQGPEQYF; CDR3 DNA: TGTGCTAGCAGCTACGGAGGACAGGGTCCCGAGCAGTACTTC
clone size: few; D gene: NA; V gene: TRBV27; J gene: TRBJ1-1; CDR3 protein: CASSLLRGGRTEAFF; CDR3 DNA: TGTGCCAGCAGTTTGTTGAGGGGGGGGCGTACTGAAGCTTTCTTT
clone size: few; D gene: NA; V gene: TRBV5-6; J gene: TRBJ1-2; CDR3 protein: CASSHGQGYGYTF; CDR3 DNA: TGTGCCAGCAGCCATGGGCAGGGTTATGGCTACACCTTC
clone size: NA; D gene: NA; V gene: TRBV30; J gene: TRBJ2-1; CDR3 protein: CAWSLGGAGWGQFF; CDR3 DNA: TGTGCCTGGAGTTTGGGGGGGGCCGGTTGGGGGCAGTTCTTC
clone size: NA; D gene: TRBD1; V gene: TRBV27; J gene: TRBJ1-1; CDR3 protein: CASSPRPGTGGYTEAFF; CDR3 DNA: TGTGCCAGCAGTCCCCGTCCCGGGACAGGGGGCTACACTGAAGCTTTCTTT
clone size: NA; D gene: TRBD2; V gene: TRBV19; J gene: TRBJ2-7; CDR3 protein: CASAPPSGASYEQYF; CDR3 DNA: TGTGCCAGTGCCCCCCCCAGCGGGGCCTCCTACGAGCAGTACTTC
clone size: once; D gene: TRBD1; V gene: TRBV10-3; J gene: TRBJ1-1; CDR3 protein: CAARQGAVLDTEAFF; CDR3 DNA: TGTGCCGCCAGGCAGGGGGCCGTTTTGGACACTGAAGCTTTCTTT
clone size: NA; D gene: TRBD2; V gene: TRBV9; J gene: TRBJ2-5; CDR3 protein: CASSVAPRLAGAETQYF; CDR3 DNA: TGTGCCAGCAGCGTAGCTCCCCGTTTAGCGGGGGCTGAGACCCAGTACTTC
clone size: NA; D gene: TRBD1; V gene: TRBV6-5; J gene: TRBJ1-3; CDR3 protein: CATQGQGGNTIYF; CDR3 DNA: TGTGCCACCCAGGGACAGGGAGGAAACACCATATATTTT
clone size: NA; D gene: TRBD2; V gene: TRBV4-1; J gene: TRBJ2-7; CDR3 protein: CASSETGGGFYEQYF; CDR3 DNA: TGCGCCAGCAGTGAGACGGGAGGGGGTTTTTACGAGCAGTACTTC
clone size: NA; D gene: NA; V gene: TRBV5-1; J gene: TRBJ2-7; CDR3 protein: CASSTGSSYEQYF; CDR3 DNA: TGCGCCAGCAGTACTGGGAGCTCCTACGAGCAGTACTTC
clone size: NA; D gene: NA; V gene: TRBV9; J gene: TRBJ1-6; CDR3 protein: CASSVAPSPDSPLHF; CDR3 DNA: TGTGCCAGCAGCGTAGCTCCCAGTCCCGATTCACCCCTCCACTTT
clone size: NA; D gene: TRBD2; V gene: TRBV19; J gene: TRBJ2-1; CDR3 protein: CASSISFASGGNEQFF; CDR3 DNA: TGTGCCAGTAGTATTTCCTTCGCTAGCGGGGGTAATGAGCAGTTCTTC
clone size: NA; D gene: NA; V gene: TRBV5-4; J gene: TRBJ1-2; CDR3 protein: CASSSDKSYGYTF; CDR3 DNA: TGTGCCAGCAGCTCTGACAAGTCCTATGGCTACACCTTC
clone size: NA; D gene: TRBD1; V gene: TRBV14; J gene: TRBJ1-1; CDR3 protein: CASSQSTGGFAEAFF; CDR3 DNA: TGTGCCAGCAGCCAATCGACAGGGGGTTTCGCTGAAGCTTTCTTT
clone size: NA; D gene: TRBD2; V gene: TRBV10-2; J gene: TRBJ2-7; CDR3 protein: CASSDTYPGLSGYEQYF; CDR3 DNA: TGCGCCAGCAGTGATACCTATCCGGGACTAAGCGGTTACGAGCAGTACTTC